These 31 T cell receptor beta chains share one sample of origin, sequenced in a study of monozygotic twins with cystic fibrosis. Repertoires were generated with immunoSEQ multiplex PCR, while TCRdb's copy carries only in-frame clones and drops some. Among under 30,000 clones listed, less than 95% were seen once. The sequenced sample was blood. The receptor source for this set is a girl between 2 and 10 years old with cystic fibrosis.

The rearrangement uses TRBV6-1 and TRBJ2-5; D not resolved. The V end was cut by 2 bases, the J end by 7 bases, with 8 bases between. Germline CDR1 is MNHNS and CDR2 is SASEGT. This CDR3 has 12 residues. CDR3: CASSERARTQYF. The CDR3 DNA is TGTGCCAGCAGTGAAAGGGCAAGGACCCAGTACTTC.

The chain uses TRBV4-3 and TRBJ2-5, with 8 positions matching TRBD1. Per germline, CDR1 LGHNA and CDR2 YSLEER. V was pared by 0 bases and J by 3 bases, with 3 bases of the junction left unmatched. This CDR3 spans 15 amino acids. The CDR3, as DNA: TGCGCCAGCAGCCAAGATTTGGACAGGGAAGAGACCCAGTACTTC. As protein: CASSQDLDREETQYF.

The rearrangement uses TRBV19 and TRBJ1-3; D gene unclear. Germline CDR1 and CDR2: LNHDA and SQIVND (reference sequence). This CDR3 region has 14 residues. V lost 4 bases and J 1 base, leaving 8 bases between the germline ends. This CDR3 is CASSSRESGNTIYF. Written as DNA, the CDR3 is TGTGCCAGTAGTAGCCGGGAATCTGGAAACACCATATATTTT.

The chain joins TRBV18 to TRBJ1-6; no clear D gene. CDR1 is KGHSH and CDR2 is LQKENI in the germline V gene. The CDR3 runs to 16 residues. V was cut by 2 bases and J by 9 bases, with 17 bases left in between. The CDR3 reads CASSPGPDRRISPLHF. CDR3 bases: TGTGCCAGCTCACCAGGCCCCGATCGACGGATTTCACCCCTCCACTTT.

This rearrangement joins TRBV9 to TRBJ2-7; D might be TRBD1 (6 bases). From germline, CDR1 is SGDLS and CDR2 YYNGEE. Trimming shortened V by 0 bases and J by 4 bases, and 14 bases separated the two germline ends. CDR3 size: 15 residues. The CDR3 region is CASSVGTAESYEQYF. In DNA form, the CDR3 reads TGTGCCAGCAGCGTAGGGACAGCTGAATCTTACGAGCAGTACTTC.

The rearrangement joins TRBV13 to TRBJ1-4, with D possibly matching TRBD1 (5 bases). The CDR3 has 15 residues. Germline V gene data show CDR1 as PRHDT and CDR2 as FYEKMQ (reference sequence). With 3 bases removed from V and 5 bases from J, the gap between germline ends came to 13 bases. The CDR3 nucleotides are TGTGCCAGCAGCTTCAGGGAAATCAACAATGAAAAACTGTTTTTT. The encoded protein is CASSFREINNEKLFF.

The J gene is TRBJ2-5, the V gene TRBV9; D could derive from TRBD1 or TRBD2 (5 bases each). The CDR3 runs 13 residues. Germline-derived CDR1 and CDR2 are SGDLS and YYNGEE. Trimming left V 5 bases short and J 2 bases short, with 10 bases between. The CDR3 region has the DNA TGTGCCAGCAGGAGGGACCAACAAGAGACCCAGTACTTC. Its translation is CASRRDQQETQYF. Combining the CDR3 with reference TRBV9 and TRBJ2-5 gives the whole variable domain DSGVTQTPKHLITATGQRVTLRCSPRSGDLSVYWYQQSLDQGLQFLIQYYNGEERAKGNILERFSAQQFPDLHSELNLSSLELGDSALYFCASRRDQQETQYFGPGTRLLVL.

The chain recombines TRBV10-3 with TRBJ2-6; D not certain. From germline, CDR1 is ENHRY and CDR2 SYGVKD. The CDR3 loop spans 12 amino acids. The germline V and J ends were trimmed by 3 bases and 4 bases, with 1 base remaining between them. The CDR3 spells CAISEGANVLTF. The CDR3 DNA reads as TGTGCCATCAGTGAAGGGGCCAACGTCCTGACTTTC.

This sequence joins TRBV4-1 and TRBJ1-2; tentatively, D is TRBD1 (5 bases). Trimming left V 2 bases short and J 4 bases short, with 11 bases between. Germline CDR1 MGHRA, CDR2 YSYEKL. This CDR3 is built from 14 residues. CDR3 in amino acids: CASSQPDRIYGYTF. The CDR3, as DNA: TGCGCCAGCAGCCAACCTGACAGAATCTATGGCTACACCTTC.

The chain carries TRBV6-5 and TRBJ1-6; D gene ambiguous. V lost 7 bases to trimming and J lost 0 bases, with 10 bases between them. CDR1 and CDR2 (germline): MNHEY, SVGAGI. The CDR3 loop spans 15 amino acids. CDR3 DNA: TGTGCCAGCACGGGTGGAAGCTCCTATAATTCACCCCTCCACTTT. Protein: CASTGGSSYNSPLHF.

As DNA, the CDR3 is TGTGCCAGCATGAACTGGAGGGGCCACCAAGAGACCCAGTACTTC. Encoded protein: CASMNWRGHQETQYF. The J gene is TRBJ2-5, the V gene TRBV6-5, with D possibly matching TRBD2 (6 bases). The CDR3 loop spans 15 amino acids. The germline gives CDR1 MNHEY, CDR2 SVGAGI. The V end lost 7 bases, the J end lost 0 bases, and 15 bases lay between the germline ends.

This CDR3 reads CASSPRGVSTDTQYF. Here the CDR3 DNA reads TGTGCCAGCAGTCCCCGCGGGGTTAGCACAGATACGCAGTATTTT. The chain couples TRBV6-5 to TRBJ2-3; TRBD2 is a possible D gene (6 bases). This CDR3 has 15 residues. The V end lost 5 bases, the J end lost 0 bases, and 12 bases lay between the germline ends. In germline, CDR1 is MNHEY, CDR2 SVGAGI.

V usage is TRBV7-9 and J usage is TRBJ2-6; D remains ambiguous. This CDR3 is 19 amino acids long. CDR1 SEHNR and CDR2 FQNEAQ come from the germline V gene (reference sequence). V was cut by 3 bases and J by 0 bases, with 18 bases left in between. DNA of the CDR3: TGTGCCAGCAGCTTTGCGAGAGGACGGAACAGCTCTGGGGCCAACGTCCTGACTTTC. Its translation is CASSFARGRNSSGANVLTF.

This chain links TRBV4-2 with TRBJ2-6, with D possibly being TRBD2 (6 bases). CDR3 length: 17 residues. Germline V CDR1 and CDR2: LGHNA, YNFKEQ. Trimming shortened V by 5 bases and J by 0 bases, and 14 bases separated the two germline ends. The CDR3 bases are TGTGCCAGCAGCGCCGCCCTAGCGACCTCTGGGGCCAACGTCCTGACTTTC. It specifies CASSAALATSGANVLTF.

The chain links TRBV5-1 to TRBJ1-6; unclear D gene. CDR3 size: 15 residues. Germline assignment: CDR1 SGHRS and CDR2 YFSETQ. The V end was cut by 0 bases, the J end by 5 bases, with 9 bases between. The CDR3 DNA follows: TGCGCCAGCAGCTTGGCGGGAACGAATAATTCACCCCTCCACTTT. It codes for CASSLAGTNNSPLHF.

The V and J genes are TRBV6-1 and TRBJ1-5; 7 bases agree with TRBD1. The junction had 10 bases not matched to a gene; V was cut back by 7 bases and J by 4 bases. Germline V gene data show CDR1 as MNHNS and CDR2 as SASEGT. The CDR3 has 15 residues. The chain's CDR3 is CASNWEQGKNQPQHF. CDR3 DNA: TGTGCCAGCAACTGGGAACAGGGGAAAAATCAGCCCCAGCATTTT.

The gene calls are TRBV6-5 and TRBJ1-1, with 8 bases lining up with TRBD1. Trimming removed 2 bases from V and 4 bases from J; junction bases left unmatched: 3. Germline CDR1 is MNHEY and CDR2 is SVGAGI. The CDR3 loop spans 14 amino acids. This CDR3 reads CASSYTGGITEAFF. CDR3 DNA sequence: TGTGCCAGCAGTTACACAGGGGGGATCACTGAAGCTTTCTTT.

The rearrangement links TRBV2 to TRBJ2-3; 13 nucleotides line up with TRBD2. The V segment lost 6 bases and the J segment 5 bases; nucleotides outside the gene matches: 5. CDR1 and CDR2 (germline): SNHLY, FYNNEI. This CDR3 has 15 residues. The DNA of the CDR3 is TGTGCCAGCAGGGCGGGACTAGCGGGGAAAGATACGCAGTATTTT. It translates to CASRAGLAGKDTQYF.

The rearrangement uses TRBV4-1 and TRBJ2-4; D call uncertain. Germline V lookup: CDR1 MGHRA, CDR2 YSYEKL. This CDR3 spans 14 amino acids. V was clipped by 1 base and J by 5 bases, with 9 bases between them. The CDR3 loop reads CASSQGEQENIQYF. CDR3 DNA sequence: TGCGCCAGCAGCCAAGGAGAGCAGGAAAACATTCAGTACTTC.

V usage is TRBV7-2 and J usage is TRBJ2-2; 15 bases are shared with TRBD2. Losses at the gene ends were 4 bases for V and 6 bases for J; bases not matched to a gene: 3. Per germline, CDR1 SGHTA and CDR2 FQGNSA. The CDR3 sequence is 16 residues long. CDR3 nucleotides: TGTGCCAGCAGCTCTCGGACTAGCGGGGGGGCCGGGGAGCTGTTTTTT. Amino acid sequence: CASSSRTSGGAGELFF. Supplemented by reference TRBV7-2 and TRBJ2-2, the full variable domain reads GAGVSQSPSNKVTEKGKDVELRCDPISGHTALYWYRQSLGQGLEFLIYFQGNSAPDKSGLPSDRFSAERTGGSVSTLTIQRTQQEDSAVYLCASSSRTSGGAGELFFGEGSRLTVL.

The chain couples TRBV9 to TRBJ2-3; maybe TRBD2 (6 bases). The CDR3 has 14 amino acids. CDR1 SGDLS and CDR2 YYNGEE come from the germline V gene. The V gene lost 1 base and the J gene lost 2 bases, with 8 bases spanning the gap. This CDR3 reads CASSVTSTTDTQYF. The CDR3, as DNA: TGTGCCAGCAGCGTAACTAGCACCACAGATACGCAGTATTTT.

The V call is TRBV4-1, the J call TRBJ1-6, with D perhaps matching TRBD1 (6 bases). V shed 0 bases and J shed 1 base, with 7 bases lying between them. This CDR3 is 16 amino acids long. Germline V CDR1 and CDR2: MGHRA, YSYEKL. The chain's CDR3 is CASSQEQGSYNSPLHF. The DNA of the CDR3 is TGCGCCAGCAGCCAAGAACAGGGATCCTATAATTCACCCCTCCACTTT.

V is TRBV5-6 and J is TRBJ1-3; TRBD1 might be the D (6 bases). Germline-derived CDR1 and CDR2 are SGHDT and YYEEEE. Trimming took off 6 bases at V and 0 bases at J, with 10 bases between the two ends. The CDR3 sequence is 14 residues long. CDR3 residues: CASTQGGSGNTIYF. Written as DNA, the CDR3 is TGTGCCAGCACTCAAGGGGGCTCTGGAAACACCATATATTTT.

This chain links TRBV2 with TRBJ2-5; no clear D. V was cut by 4 bases and J by 5 bases, with 5 bases left in between. The CDR3 extends over 11 amino acids. Germline lookup yields CDR1 SNHLY and CDR2 FYNNEI. The CDR3 region has the DNA TGTGCCAGCAGTGCAAGGGAGACCCAGTACTTC. Translation gives CASSARETQYF. The whole variable domain, remainder taken from reference TRBV2 and TRBJ2-5, is EPEVTQTPSHQVTQMGQEVILRCVPISNHLYFYWYRQILGQKVEFLVSFYNNEISEKSEIFDDQFSVERPDGSNFTLKIRSTKLEDSAMYFCASSARETQYFGPGTRLLVL.

The CDR3 sequence: CASSFRGRMNTEAFF. The CDR3 region has the DNA TGTGCCAGCAGCTTTAGGGGTAGAATGAACACTGAAGCTTTCTTT. The chain employs TRBV7-8 and TRBJ1-1, with D perhaps matching TRBD1 (5 bases). The ends were cut back, 3 bases at V and 0 bases at J, with 11 bases in the middle. From germline, CDR1 is SGHVS and CDR2 FQNEAQ. The CDR3 covers 15 residues.

The chain uses TRBV6-5 and TRBJ1-1, with 7 bases aligning to TRBD1. Germline trimming cut 5 bases from V and 7 bases from J; bases unmatched to any gene: 4. In germline, CDR1 is MNHEY, CDR2 SVGAGI. The CDR3 has 12 residues. The CDR3: CASSRQGHEAFF. CDR3 nucleotides: TGTGCCAGCAGTCGACAGGGCCATGAAGCTTTCTTT.

The chain carries TRBV5-6 and TRBJ2-5, with TRBD2 identical over 9 bases. CDR1 and CDR2 from the germline V gene are SGHDT and YYEEEE. The CDR3 sequence is 16 residues long. The ends lost 2 bases at V and 5 bases at J; junction bases unmatched: 10. CDR3 amino acids: CASSFLGTSLGETQYF. The CDR3 coding sequence is TGTGCCAGCAGCTTTTTAGGGACTAGCCTGGGGGAGACCCAGTACTTC.

This clone was counted only a few times. The chain recombines TRBV7-9 with TRBJ1-5; weak D call: TRBD1 (5 bases). From germline, CDR1 is SEHNR and CDR2 FQNEAQ (reference sequence). This CDR3 has 13 amino acids. With 0 bases removed from V and 12 bases from J, the gap between germline ends came to 12 bases. The CDR3 nucleotides read TGTGCCAGCAGCTTAGCGGTTTCGGGGGACCAGCATTTT. This translates into CASSLAVSGDQHF.

This sequence joins TRBV5-6 and TRBJ1-5; TRBD1 matches 7 bases. This CDR3 is built from 15 residues. V lost 2 bases and J lost 9; bases outside the gene matches: 11. Per germline, CDR1 SGHDT and CDR2 YYEEEE. CDR3 region: CASSLGGSRYAPQHF. The CDR3 DNA sequence: TGTGCCAGCAGCTTAGGGGGCTCCCGGTACGCGCCCCAGCATTTT.

This clone has only one observation. This chain links TRBV6-6 with TRBJ1-4; TRBD1 matches at 8 bases. CDR3 size: 16 residues. The germline CDR1 and CDR2 sequences are MNHNY and SVGAGI (reference sequence). Germline trimming cut 6 bases from V and 3 bases from J; bases unmatched to any gene: 9. CDR3 loop: CASSPTGARANEKLFF. CDR3 coding DNA: TGTGCCAGCAGCCCGACAGGGGCTAGAGCTAATGAAAAACTGTTTTTT.

The chain carries TRBV28 and TRBJ2-7; perhaps TRBD2 as D (6 bases). The CDR3 runs to 12 residues. Germline CDR1 MDHEN, CDR2 SYDVKM. Trimming cost V 7 bases and J 3 bases, with 10 bases left between them. The CDR3 DNA reads TGTGCCAGCAAGGCGGACTACTACGAGCAGTACTTC. Its protein is CASKADYYEQYF.